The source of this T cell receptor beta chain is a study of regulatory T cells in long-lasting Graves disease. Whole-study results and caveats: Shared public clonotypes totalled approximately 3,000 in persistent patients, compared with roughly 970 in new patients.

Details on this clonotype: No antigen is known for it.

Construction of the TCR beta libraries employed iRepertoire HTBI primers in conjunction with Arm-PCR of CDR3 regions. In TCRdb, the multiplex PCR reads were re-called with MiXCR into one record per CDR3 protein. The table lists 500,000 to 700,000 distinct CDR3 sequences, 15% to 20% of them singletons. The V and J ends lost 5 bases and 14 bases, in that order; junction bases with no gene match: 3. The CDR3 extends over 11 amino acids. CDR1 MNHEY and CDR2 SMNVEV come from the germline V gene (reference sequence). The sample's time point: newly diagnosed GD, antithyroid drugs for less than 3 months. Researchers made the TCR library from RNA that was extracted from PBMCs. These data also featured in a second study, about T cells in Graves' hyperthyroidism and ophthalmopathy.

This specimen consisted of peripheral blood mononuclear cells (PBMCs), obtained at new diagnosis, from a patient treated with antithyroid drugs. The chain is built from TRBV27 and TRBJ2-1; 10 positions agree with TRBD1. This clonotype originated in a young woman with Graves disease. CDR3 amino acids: CASSPGQGEFF. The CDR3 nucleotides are TGTGCCAGCAGTCCCGGACAGGGGGAGTTCTTC.